This section outlines one T cell receptor (beta chain) sequence together with its context. Antigen: not known. This entry comes from a study of CXCR3-negative and CXCR3-positive naive CD8 T cells. The method, 5' RACE with UMI labels, was used to prepare the TRB cDNA libraries. TCRdb reprocessed the 5' RACE reads, with one entry per CDR3 protein and no DNA. Its listing shows about 46,000 distinct CDR3 sequences. Notes on the study in general: The study found comparably high diversity in both naive subsets and much lower diversity in memory CD8+ cells.

The CDR3 extends over 17 amino acids. Looked up from germline, CDR1 is MGHDK and CDR2 is SYGVNS. CD45RO-CCR7+CD27+CD95- characterized naive CD8+ T cells. The rearrangement uses TRBV25-1 and TRBJ2-2. Source material: naive CXCR3- CD8+ T cells from blood. Subset in this sample: CD45RO-CCR7+CD27+CD95- naive CD8+ T cells lacking CXCR3 (TNR3-). The source is a human donor in good health. Some clones in this sample may be carry-over from other donors' samples. CDR3 residues: CASSEGVSTLNTGELFF.